A single sample is the source of the 23 T cell receptor beta chains below, sequenced in a study of blood T cells in healthy people across ages. PCR was performed a second time for roughly 7 to 11 cycles using a sample-barcoded 5' primer and a J-beta primer mix. TCRdb independently ran MiXCR on the 5' RACE reads; one entry per CDR3 protein. The sample lists 730,000 or so distinct CDR3 sequences, around 41% occurring once. The sample comprised blood. Receptors originate from a man older than 75 in good health.

The chain recombines TRBV2 with TRBJ1-4; D is unresolved. CDR3 length: 13 residues. CDR1 is SNHLY, CDR2 FYNNEI, per germline. Deletions cut 6 bases from V and 2 bases from J, with 7 bases between. In DNA, the CDR3 is TGTGCCAGCAGAGGTTATACTAATGAAAAACTGTTTTTT. Protein: CASRGYTNEKLFF.

The chain couples TRBV29-1 to TRBJ2-7; perhaps TRBD2 as D (6 bases). CDR1 is SQVTM and CDR2 is ANQGSEA in the germline V gene. This CDR3 contains 12 residues. CDR3 protein: CGAEQTRSEQYF. In DNA form, the CDR3 reads TGCGGCGCGGAACAGACTAGGAGCGAGCAGTACTTC.

This clonotype was found many times. V is TRBV29-1 and J is TRBJ2-1; 12 nucleotides match TRBD2. Germline V gives CDR1 SQVTM, CDR2 ANQGSEA. The CDR3 runs to 16 residues. The J segment lost 0 bases and the V segment lost 7 bases, leaving 7 bases of the junction unmatched. The CDR3 sequence: CSAHRLAGDSYNEQFF. Written as DNA, the CDR3 is TGCAGCGCCCACCGACTAGCGGGAGACTCCTACAATGAGCAGTTCTTC.

This clonotype was recorded a few times. The chain couples TRBV30 to TRBJ2-5, with TRBD1 matching over 7 bases. Germline lookup yields CDR1 GTSNPN and CDR2 SVGIG (reference sequence). CDR3 length equals 14 residues. Trimming removed 3 bases from V and 5 bases from J; junction bases left unmatched: 9. CDR3 DNA: TGTGCCTGGAGCAAGGGACAGCGTAAGGAGACCCAGTACTTC. It translates to CAWSKGQRKETQYF.

A remark on this clonotype: The junction and the germline gene differ at one end; a read error may be behind it. J is TRBJ2-3 and V is TRBV7-2; the match to TRBD1 covers 9 bases. Germline assignment: CDR1 SGHTA and CDR2 FQGNSA. The CDR3 sequence is 16 residues long. The CDR3 DNA reads TGTGCCCGCAGCCCCGACAGGGGGTCGGGCACAGATACGCAGTATTTT. It yields the protein CARSPDRGSGTDTQYF.

V gene TRBV27 combines with J gene TRBJ1-6; tentatively, D is TRBD1 (5 bases). Looked up from germline, CDR1 is MNHEY and CDR2 is SMNVEV (reference sequence). The CDR3 runs 17 residues. Deletions cut 4 bases from V and 7 bases from J, with 20 bases between. CDR3 sequence reads: CASSSSNRGGGNSPLHF. CDR3 DNA sequence: TGTGCCAGCAGTTCTTCTAACCGTGGGGGAGGAAATTCACCCCTCCACTTT.

The gene calls are TRBV5-4 and TRBJ1-1, with TRBD1 as a possible D gene (6 bases). The CDR3 totals 15 residues. Germline CDR1 is SGHNT and CDR2 is YYREEE (reference sequence). Between the trimmed V and J ends, which lost 2 bases and 1 base, there was a span of 12 bases. Written as DNA, the CDR3 is TGTGCCAGCAGCTTCGGCGCCAGGGGGAACACTGAAGCTTTCTTT. It is translated as CASSFGARGNTEAFF.

J is TRBJ2-7 and V is TRBV6-2 or TRBV6-3; the D gene is possibly TRBD1 (6 bases). The ends were cut back, 5 bases at V and 0 bases at J, with 14 bases in the middle. This CDR3 has 15 residues. Germline V gene lookup returns CDR1 MNHEY and CDR2 SVGEGT. The CDR3 region has the DNA TGTGCCAGCAGTAAAGGACAGCCGTCCTCCTACGAGCAGTACTTC. Protein: CASSKGQPSSYEQYF.

The J gene is TRBJ2-3, the V gene TRBV6-2 or TRBV6-3; D is unresolved. Deletions cut 1 base from V and 5 bases from J, with 13 bases between. The CDR3 sequence is 15 residues long. The germline CDR1 and CDR2 sequences are MNHEY and SVGEGT. CDR3 DNA sequence: TGTGCCAGCAGTTACTTCCGCGGTGTTGGAGATACGCAGTATTTT. Its translation is CASSYFRGVGDTQYF.

This clonotype was picked up a small number of times. A much larger clone sits a single nucleotide away, making a read error possible. This rearrangement joins TRBV5-1 to TRBJ2-5; D possibly corresponds to TRBD2 (6 bases). The CDR3 extends over 15 amino acids. Trimming shortened V by 4 bases and J by 3 bases, and 16 bases separated the two germline ends. CDR1 is SGHRS and CDR2 is YFSETQ in the germline V gene. The CDR3 region has the DNA TGCGCCAGCAGCCGAGCAACGGGGGTAGAAGAGACCCAGTACTTC. Its protein product is CASSRATGVEETQYF. The whole variable domain, remainder taken from reference TRBV5-1 and TRBJ2-5, is KAGVTQTPRYLIKTRGQQVTLSCSPISGHRSVSWYQQTPGQGLQFLFEYFSETQRNKGNFPGRFSGRQFSNSRSEMNVSTLELGDSALYLCASSRATGVEETQYFGPGTRLLVL.

This clonotype has a handful of counts. The rearrangement uses TRBV11-2 and TRBJ2-6; D not resolved. The germline gives CDR1 SGHAT, CDR2 FQNNGV. Trimming stripped 4 bases from V and 3 bases from J, with 10 bases between. This CDR3 spans 15 amino acids. The DNA for the CDR3 is TGTGCCAGCAGCTCCGACCGGGTTGGGGCCAACGTCCTGACTTTC. This encodes CASSSDRVGANVLTF.

This clonotype was recorded many times. The chain links TRBV11-1 to TRBJ1-2, with D unclear. Trimming removed 6 bases at V and 8 bases at J, with 13 bases between. The CDR3 covers 12 residues. The V gene's germline CDR1 is SGHAT and CDR2 FQDESV (reference sequence). CDR3 sequence: CASRKEGGGYTF. CDR3 coding DNA: TGTGCCAGCAGGAAAGAGGGTGGAGGCTACACCTTC.

The table lists this clonotype with a few counts. V gene TRBV3-1 combines with J gene TRBJ2-6, with 7 bases that match TRBD1. Germline lookup yields CDR1 LGHDT and CDR2 YNNKEL (reference sequence). The V segment lost 6 bases and the J segment 4 bases; nucleotides outside the gene matches: 12. The CDR3 loop spans 17 amino acids. CDR3 sequence (DNA): TGTGCCAGCAGTCCTCGGCGACAGGGAATAGGGGCCAACGTCCTGACTTTC. Translated: CASSPRRQGIGANVLTF.

The CDR3 sequence is CASSPDPTYGYTF. DNA for the CDR3: TGTGCCAGCTCACCAGACCCCACCTATGGCTACACCTTC. The V call is TRBV18, the J call TRBJ1-2; D unresolved. The CDR3 length is 13 residues. V shed 2 bases and J shed 4 bases, with 8 bases lying between them. The germline CDR1 and CDR2 sequences are KGHSH and LQKENI.

The chain combines TRBV20-1 with TRBJ2-7, with TRBD2 matching over 10 bases. The V and J ends lost 0 bases and 0 bases, in that order; junction bases with no gene match: 8. This CDR3 contains 17 residues. Looked up from germline, CDR1 is DFQATT and CDR2 is SNEGSKA (reference sequence). CDR3 loop: CSARDASSGGRSYEQYF. The CDR3 coding sequence is TGCAGTGCTAGAGATGCATCTAGCGGGGGTCGCTCCTACGAGCAGTACTTC.

The chain carries TRBV4-2 and TRBJ1-4; 9 nucleotides match TRBD1. With V trimmed by 4 bases and J by 0 bases, 12 bases remained unmatched. The V gene's germline CDR1 is LGHNA and CDR2 YNFKEQ. This CDR3 comprises 19 residues. CDR3: CASSLNPGQGTATNEKLFF. CDR3 nucleotides: TGTGCCAGCAGCCTTAACCCGGGACAGGGAACTGCAACTAATGAAAAACTGTTTTTT.

The chain recombines TRBV27 with TRBJ2-5; D unclear. Trimming stripped 5 bases from V and 5 bases from J, with 12 bases between. Germline values: CDR1 MNHEY, CDR2 SMNVEV (reference sequence). The CDR3 runs to 13 residues. CDR3 sequence (DNA): TGTGCCAGCAGTAAATCTAGTCTTGAGACCCAGTACTTC. This sequence encodes CASSKSSLETQYF.

This clonotype came up many times. V and J are TRBV4-3 and TRBJ1-2, with unresolved D. This CDR3 is 14 amino acids long. V was trimmed by 3 bases and J by 1 base, leaving 9 bases between them. CDR1 is LGHNA, CDR2 YSLEER, per germline. Here the CDR3 DNA reads TGCGCCAGCAGCCAGAACAGCAATAACTATGGCTACACCTTC. Protein sequence: CASSQNSNNYGYTF.

The CDR3 region is CASSPRGGGRGSSYEQYF. The CDR3 region has the DNA TGTGCCAGCTCACCACGGGGTGGGGGAAGGGGAAGCTCCTACGAGCAGTACTTC. The chain carries TRBV18 and TRBJ2-7; D tentatively reads TRBD1 or TRBD2 (5 bases each). Per the germline V gene, CDR1 is KGHSH and CDR2 is LQKENI. The CDR3 is 18 amino acids. With 1 base removed from V and 0 bases from J, the gap between germline ends came to 19 bases.

This clonotype showed up many times. This chain joins TRBV7-2 and TRBJ2-7; TRBD2 agrees at 7 bases. V lost 5 bases to trimming and J lost 1 base; unmatched junction nucleotides: 8. The germline CDR1 and CDR2 sequences are SGHTA and FQGNSA. This CDR3 region has 15 residues. This chain's CDR3 is CASSQRTGGSYEQYF. For the CDR3, the DNA is TGTGCCAGCAGCCAAAGGACGGGGGGATCCTACGAGCAGTACTTC.

The rearrangement joins TRBV6-2 or TRBV6-3 to TRBJ2-5; maybe TRBD2 (6 bases). The CDR3 is 15 amino acids. Trimming took off 9 bases at V and 5 bases at J, with 22 bases between the two ends. Germline V gene sequence: CDR1 MNHEY, CDR2 SVGEGT. This chain's CDR3 is CASSQGGPGPETQYF. The CDR3 region has the DNA TGTGCCAGTAGTCAAGGAGGGCCAGGTCCTGAGACCCAGTACTTC.

In DNA form, the CDR3 reads TGTGCCAGCAGCTGGGGATCTACAGACTTCTATGGCTACACCTTC. This gives the protein CASSWGSTDFYGYTF. This rearrangement joins TRBV7-9 to TRBJ1-2; D not resolved. Germline lookup yields CDR1 SEHNR and CDR2 FQNEAQ (reference sequence). The CDR3 consists of 15 residues. Trimming cost V 4 bases and J 4 bases, with 16 bases left between them. Combining the CDR3 with reference TRBV7-9 and TRBJ1-2 gives the whole variable domain DTGVSQNPRHKITKRGQNVTFRCDPISEHNRLYWYRQTLGQGPEFLTYFQNEAQLEKSRLLSDRFSAERPKGSFSTLEIQRTEQGDSAMYLCASSWGSTDFYGYTFGSGTRLTVV.

This sequence joins TRBV20-1 and TRBJ2-7; 13 bases line up with TRBD2. The CDR3 totals 16 residues. The ends lost 0 bases at V and 7 bases at J; junction bases unmatched: 9. Germline CDR1 and CDR2: DFQATT and SNEGSKA (reference sequence). The CDR3 reads CSARDRTSGSRVEQYF. In DNA, the CDR3 is TGCAGTGCTAGAGATCGGACTAGCGGGAGTCGTGTTGAGCAGTACTTC.